This T cell receptor beta chain was observed in a study of control samples from healthy donors and cancer patients. The V end was cut by 6 bases, the J end by 1 base, with 13 bases between. The germline CDR1 and CDR2 sequences are LNHDA and SQIVND (reference sequence). CDR3 length: 15 residues. Method: immunoSEQ multiplex PCR; TCRdb's copy keeps in-frame clones and lacks some. The sample lists roughly 100,000 clones; 92% were seen once. This TCR was recovered from a woman between 18 and 29 years old in good health. The source material was blood. The chain is built from TRBV19 and TRBJ1-5; possible D gene TRBD1, 6 bases. CDR3 sequence reads: CASSSRGKSNQPQHF. The CDR3 DNA reads as TGTGCCAGTAGCAGCAGGGGTAAGAGCAATCAGCCCCAGCATTTT.